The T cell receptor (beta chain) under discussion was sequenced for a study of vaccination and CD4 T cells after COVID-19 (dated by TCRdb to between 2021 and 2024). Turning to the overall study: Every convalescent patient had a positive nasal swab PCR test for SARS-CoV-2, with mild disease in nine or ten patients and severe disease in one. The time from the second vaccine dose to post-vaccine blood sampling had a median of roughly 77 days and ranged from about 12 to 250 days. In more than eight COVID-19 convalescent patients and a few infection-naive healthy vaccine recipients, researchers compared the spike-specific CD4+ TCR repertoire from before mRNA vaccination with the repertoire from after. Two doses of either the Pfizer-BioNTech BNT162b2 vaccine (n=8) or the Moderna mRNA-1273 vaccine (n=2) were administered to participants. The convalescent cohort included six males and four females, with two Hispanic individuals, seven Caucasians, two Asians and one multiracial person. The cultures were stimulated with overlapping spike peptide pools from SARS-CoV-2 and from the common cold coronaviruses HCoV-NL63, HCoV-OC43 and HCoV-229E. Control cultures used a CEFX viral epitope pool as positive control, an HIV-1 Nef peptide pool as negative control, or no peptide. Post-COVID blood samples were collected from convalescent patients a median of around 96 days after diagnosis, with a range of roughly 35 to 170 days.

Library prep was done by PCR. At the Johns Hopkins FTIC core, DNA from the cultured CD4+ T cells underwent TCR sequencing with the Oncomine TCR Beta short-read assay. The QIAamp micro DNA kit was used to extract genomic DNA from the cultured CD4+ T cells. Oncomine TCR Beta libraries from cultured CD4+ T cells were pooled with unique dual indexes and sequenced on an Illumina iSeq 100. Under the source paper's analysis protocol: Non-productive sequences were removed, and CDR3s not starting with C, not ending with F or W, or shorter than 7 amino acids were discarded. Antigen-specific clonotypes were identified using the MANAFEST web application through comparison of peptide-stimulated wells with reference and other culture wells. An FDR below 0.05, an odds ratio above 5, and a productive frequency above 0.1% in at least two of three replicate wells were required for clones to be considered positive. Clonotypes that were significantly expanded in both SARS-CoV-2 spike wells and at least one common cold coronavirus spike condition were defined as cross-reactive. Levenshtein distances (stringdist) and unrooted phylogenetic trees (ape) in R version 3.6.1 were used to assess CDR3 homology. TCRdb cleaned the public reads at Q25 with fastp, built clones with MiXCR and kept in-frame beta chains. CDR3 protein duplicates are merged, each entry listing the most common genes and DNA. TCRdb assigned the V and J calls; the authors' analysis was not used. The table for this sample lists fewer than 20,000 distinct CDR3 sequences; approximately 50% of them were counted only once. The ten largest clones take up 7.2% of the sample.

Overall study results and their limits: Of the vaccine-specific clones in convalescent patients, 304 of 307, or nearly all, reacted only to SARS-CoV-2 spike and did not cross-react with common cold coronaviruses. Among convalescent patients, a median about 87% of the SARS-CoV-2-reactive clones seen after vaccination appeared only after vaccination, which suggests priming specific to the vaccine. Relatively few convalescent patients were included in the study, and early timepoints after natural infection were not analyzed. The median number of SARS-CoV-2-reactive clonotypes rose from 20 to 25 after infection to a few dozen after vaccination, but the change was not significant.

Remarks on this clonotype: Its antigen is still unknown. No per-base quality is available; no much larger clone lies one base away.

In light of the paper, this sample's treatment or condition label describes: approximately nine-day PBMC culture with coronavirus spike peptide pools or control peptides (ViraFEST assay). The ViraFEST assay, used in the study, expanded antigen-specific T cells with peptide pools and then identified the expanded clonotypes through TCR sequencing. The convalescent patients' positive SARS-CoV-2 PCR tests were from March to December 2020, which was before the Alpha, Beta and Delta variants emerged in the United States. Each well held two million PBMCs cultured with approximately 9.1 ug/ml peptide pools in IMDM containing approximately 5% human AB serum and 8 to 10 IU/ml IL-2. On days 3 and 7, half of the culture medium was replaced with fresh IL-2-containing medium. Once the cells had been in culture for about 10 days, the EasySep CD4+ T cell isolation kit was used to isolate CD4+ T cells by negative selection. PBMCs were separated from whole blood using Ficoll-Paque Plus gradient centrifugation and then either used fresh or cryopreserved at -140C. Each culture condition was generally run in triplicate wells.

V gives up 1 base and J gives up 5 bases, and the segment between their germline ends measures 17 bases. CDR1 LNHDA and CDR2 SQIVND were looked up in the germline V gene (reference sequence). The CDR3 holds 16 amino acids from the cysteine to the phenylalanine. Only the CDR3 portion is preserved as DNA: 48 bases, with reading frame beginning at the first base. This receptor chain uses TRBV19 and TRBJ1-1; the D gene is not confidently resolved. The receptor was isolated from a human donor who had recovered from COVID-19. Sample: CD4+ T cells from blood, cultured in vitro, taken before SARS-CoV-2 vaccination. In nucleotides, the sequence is TGTGCCAGTAGTATAGGCCGCTGGAGCCGGGGAACTGAAGCTTTCTTT. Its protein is CASSIGRWSRGTEAFF. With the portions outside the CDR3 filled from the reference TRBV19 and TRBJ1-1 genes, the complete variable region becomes DGGITQSPKYLFRKEGQNVTLSCEQNLNHDAMYWYRQDPGQGLRLIYYSQIVNDFQKGDIAEGYSVSREKKESFPLTVTSAQKNPTAFYLCASSIGRWSRGTEAFFGQGTRLTVV.